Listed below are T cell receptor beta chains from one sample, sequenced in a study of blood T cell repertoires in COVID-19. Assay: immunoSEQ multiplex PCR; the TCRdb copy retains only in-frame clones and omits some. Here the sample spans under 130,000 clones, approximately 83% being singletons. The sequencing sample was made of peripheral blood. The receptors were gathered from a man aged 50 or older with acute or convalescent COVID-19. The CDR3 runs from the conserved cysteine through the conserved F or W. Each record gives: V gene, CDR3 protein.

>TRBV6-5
CASSESGGPYNEQFF
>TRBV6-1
CASSEVWPSNQPQHF
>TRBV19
CASSNTGPETQYF
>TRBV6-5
CASKRGSSAGNTIYF
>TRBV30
CAWELVLGGRGGGYTF
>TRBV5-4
CASRFDRNTEAFF
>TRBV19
CASSDTGLRLHGYTF
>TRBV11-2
CASSRSSTEAFF
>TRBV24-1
CATSEYGGYGYTF
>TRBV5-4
CASSLGAGSGRRETQYF
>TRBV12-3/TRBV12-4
CASSSRGNQPQHF
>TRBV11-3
CASSKGENEQFF
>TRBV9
CASSVGPPGQWNEQYF
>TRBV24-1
CATSDPIAGYSHEQFF
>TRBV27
CASSRMQGVGIGSGANVLTF
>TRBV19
CASSIGQADTEAFF
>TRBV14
CASSQRGTYNEQFF
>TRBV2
CASRGSGGNQPQHF
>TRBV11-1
CAAGRQEEKLFF
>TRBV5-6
CASSLGHRQGEELFF
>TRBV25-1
CASSYTSDETQYF
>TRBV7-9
CASSSGGGGTEAFF
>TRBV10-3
CAISDRGNNSPLHF
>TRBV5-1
CASSPGGGGTSGNTIYF
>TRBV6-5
CASSNTGDGQPQHF
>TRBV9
CASIKEGTVAPQHF
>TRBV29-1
CSVGGGSYGYTF
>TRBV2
CASLQGAGEQYF
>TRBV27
CASIQQGVRTEAFF
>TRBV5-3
CARSLAVTGIVSSYEQYF
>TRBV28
CASSLAVKGWIAEIPADTQYF
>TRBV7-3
CASSLSGGSYEQYF
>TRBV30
CAWSWGEGQPQHF
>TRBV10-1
CASSDNRGWEQYF
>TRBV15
CATSSFSGGTEQFF
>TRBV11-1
CASRRQIAGGLNEQFF
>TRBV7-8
CASSLDQDTEAFF
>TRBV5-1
CASSLTSGGAGTGELFF
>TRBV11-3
CASSIRTVAGGREQYF